What follows are 28 T cell receptor beta chains derived from one specimen sequenced in a study of cytomegalovirus exposure and HLA in healthy donors. The PCR made use of 60 Vbeta and 13 Jbeta primers. TCRdb keeps only in-frame clones here, not all; method: immunoSEQ multiplex PCR. Of 170,000 or so clones in the sample, just under 85% are singletons; the top ten hold 4.8%. The sequenced sample consisted of PBMCs. These TCRs come from a girl aged 5 to 17 in good health and CMV-seropositive.

The V gene is TRBV7-3, the J gene TRBJ2-1; D not certain. Trimming removed 5 bases from V and 3 bases from J, with 17 bases in between. The germline gives CDR1 SGHTA, CDR2 FQGTGA. CDR3 size: 16 residues. The CDR3 sequence is CASSQRIGLGYNEQFF. For the CDR3, the DNA is TGTGCCAGCAGCCAGAGGATTGGTCTCGGCTACAATGAGCAGTTCTTC.

This chain connects TRBV7-9 to TRBJ1-1; D call uncertain. V dropped 3 bases and J dropped 5 bases, with 10 bases sitting between them. The germline V gene encodes CDR1 SEHNR and CDR2 FQNEAQ (reference sequence). The CDR3 totals 13 residues. CDR3 DNA sequence: TGTGCCAGCAGCTTGTCCGGGGAGACTGAAGCTTTCTTT. Its protein is CASSLSGETEAFF.

This clone was detected once. The rearrangement joins TRBV6-1 to TRBJ1-3, with 9 bases aligning to TRBD1. The CDR3 length is 14 residues. With V trimmed by 6 bases and J by 4 bases, 4 bases remained unmatched. The V gene's germline CDR1 is MNHNS and CDR2 SASEGT. In DNA, the CDR3 is TGTGCCAGCAGACAGGGGGCGTTCGGAAACACCATATATTTT. It yields the protein CASRQGAFGNTIYF.

This chain uses TRBV5-1 with TRBJ1-2; 8 positions agree with TRBD1. Germline trimming cut 4 bases from V and 8 bases from J; bases unmatched to any gene: 7. Per the germline V gene, CDR1 is SGHRS and CDR2 is YFSETQ. The CDR3 loop spans 13 amino acids. Written as DNA, the CDR3 is TGCGCCAGCAGCCCCGGACAGGGCGAGGGCTACACCTTC. It specifies CASSPGQGEGYTF.

The genes are TRBV4-2 and TRBJ1-2, with unresolved D. Germline CDR1 and CDR2: LGHNA and YNFKEQ. The V gene lost 0 bases and the J gene lost 8 bases, with 19 bases spanning the gap. The CDR3 sequence is 16 residues long. For the CDR3, the DNA is TGTGCCAGCAGCCAAGATCCCGGCCTAGGCCTAGAAGGCTACACCTTC. Protein: CASSQDPGLGLEGYTF.

The chain employs TRBV9 and TRBJ1-6, with D possibly matching TRBD1 (6 bases). The CDR3 is 16 residues long. Trimming removed 4 bases from V and 7 bases from J, with 18 bases in between. Germline CDR1 SGDLS, CDR2 YYNGEE. The CDR3 DNA sequence: TGTGCCAGCAGCCATCCCCAGGGACAAGGCAATTCACCCCTCCACTTT. Translating gives CASSHPQGQGNSPLHF.

This chain joins TRBV7-9 and TRBJ2-7, with a tentative D call TRBD1 (5 bases). This CDR3 is 14 amino acids long. CDR1 is SEHNR and CDR2 is FQNEAQ in the germline V gene (reference sequence). Trimming took 5 bases from V and 4 from J, leaving 15 bases between them. The CDR3 DNA reads as TGTGCCAGCAGCCTAGTGGGGCCTGAGTACGAGCAGTACTTC. It is translated as CASSLVGPEYEQYF. Filled out from reference TRBV7-9 and TRBJ2-7, the complete variable domain reads DTGVSQNPRHKITKRGQNVTFRCDPISEHNRLYWYRQTLGQGPEFLTYFQNEAQLEKSRLLSDRFSAERPKGSFSTLEIQRTEQGDSAMYLCASSLVGPEYEQYFGPGTRLTVT.

This chain uses TRBV18 with TRBJ2-2; perhaps TRBD2 as D (5 bases). V lost 3 bases and J 3 bases, leaving 11 bases between the germline ends. The CDR3 runs to 15 residues. CDR1 is KGHSH and CDR2 is LQKENI in the germline V gene. Here the CDR3 DNA reads TGTGCCAGCTCACCGCGGGTAAGCGACACCGGGGAGCTGTTTTTT. Translating gives CASSPRVSDTGELFF. Using reference TRBV18 and TRBJ2-2 for the parts outside the CDR3, the full variable domain is NAGVMQNPRHLVRRRGQEARLRCSPMKGHSHVYWYRQLPEEGLKFMVYLQKENIIDESGMPKERFSAEFPKEGPSILRIQQVVRGDSAAYFCASSPRVSDTGELFFGEGSRLTVL.

This clone was observed a single time. The rearrangement uses TRBV27 and TRBJ2-1; 10 nucleotides agree with TRBD2. This CDR3 comprises 13 residues. Germline CDR1 and CDR2: MNHEY and SMNVEV (reference sequence). V gave up 6 bases and J gave up 7 bases; unmatched junction bases: 3. The CDR3 protein is CASRLAGLNEQFF. CDR3 nucleotide sequence: TGTGCCAGCAGACTAGCGGGGTTGAATGAGCAGTTCTTC.

As concerns this clone: The germline gene is not matched at one end of the junction; a read error may be the cause. The gene calls are TRBV7-9 and TRBJ1-2; 9 nucleotides match TRBD1. The CDR3 runs to 15 residues. The germline gives CDR1 SEHNR, CDR2 FQNEAQ (reference sequence). CDR3 coding DNA: TGTTCCAGCAGCCGTCTTAGACAGGGGGTTGAAGGCTACACCTTC. As protein: CSSSRLRQGVEGYTF.

A single count supports this clone. V usage is TRBV5-1 and J usage is TRBJ1-1; D call uncertain. The CDR3 totals 15 residues. CDR1 is SGHRS, CDR2 YFSETQ, per germline. Trimming shortened V by 4 bases and J by 0 bases, and 13 bases separated the two germline ends. Here the CDR3 DNA reads TGCGCCAGCAGCCTTCAGAGGAGCATGAACACTGAAGCTTTCTTT. The encoded protein is CASSLQRSMNTEAFF. Full variable domain (outside the CDR3, taken from reference TRBV5-1 and TRBJ1-1): KAGVTQTPRYLIKTRGQQVTLSCSPISGHRSVSWYQQTPGQGLQFLFEYFSETQRNKGNFPGRFSGRQFSNSRSEMNVSTLELGDSALYLCASSLQRSMNTEAFFGQGTRLTVV.

This clone was observed a handful of times. The genes are TRBV18 and TRBJ2-1, with 14 bases aligning to TRBD2. Germline CDR1 is KGHSH and CDR2 is LQKENI. The V gene end was trimmed by 0 bases and the J gene end by 5 bases; junction bases not matched to a gene: 6. The CDR3 has 18 residues. CDR3 residues: CASSPPIRLAGGNNEQFF. For the CDR3, the DNA is TGTGCCAGCTCACCACCCATTCGACTAGCGGGGGGGAACAATGAGCAGTTCTTC.

The chain carries TRBV10-2 and TRBJ1-1, with 7 bases matching TRBD1. This CDR3 comprises 17 residues. The germline gives CDR1 WSHSY, CDR2 SAAADI. V lost 3 bases and J lost 0; bases outside the gene matches: 10. CDR3 region: CASSEVDRVSVNTEAFF. CDR3 nucleotide sequence: TGCGCCAGCAGTGAAGTTGACAGGGTATCTGTGAACACTGAAGCTTTCTTT.

This sequence joins TRBV30 and TRBJ2-5; 11 bases line up with TRBD2. The CDR3 has 13 amino acids. Germline values: CDR1 GTSNPN, CDR2 SVGIG (reference sequence). The ends lost 4 bases at V and 5 bases at J; junction bases unmatched: 3. The CDR3 is CAWNSGGAETQYF. CDR3 nucleotide sequence: TGTGCCTGGAATAGCGGGGGGGCGGAGACCCAGTACTTC.

This chain links TRBV5-5 with TRBJ1-1, with D perhaps TRBD1 (5 bases). Looked up from germline, CDR1 is SGHKS and CDR2 is YYEKEE (reference sequence). Trimming removed 4 bases from V and 0 bases from J, with 13 bases in between. This CDR3 has 15 residues. Here the CDR3 reads CASSLRQSLNTEAFF. In DNA, the CDR3 is TGTGCCAGCAGCCTACGACAGAGCTTGAACACTGAAGCTTTCTTT.

The chain employs TRBV10-3 and TRBJ1-1; tentative D call: TRBD1 (6 bases). CDR1 and CDR2 (germline): ENHRY, SYGVKD. V was cut by 4 bases and J by 3 bases, with 12 bases left in between. The CDR3 length is 14 residues. The CDR3 DNA sequence: TGTGCCATCAGTGTACGGGGGGCGGACACTGAAGCTTTCTTT. Translation: CAISVRGADTEAFF.

The sample holds a few counts of this clone. This sequence joins TRBV5-4 and TRBJ2-7, with unresolved D. The CDR3 covers 14 residues. V lost 0 bases, J lost 0 bases, and 7 bases lay in between. The germline V gene has CDR1 SGHNT and CDR2 YYREEE (reference sequence). The CDR3 loop reads CASSLGSVSYEQYF. CDR3 DNA sequence: TGTGCCAGCAGCTTGGGGTCGGTCTCCTACGAGCAGTACTTC. The whole variable domain, filled in from reference TRBV5-4 and TRBJ2-7, reads ETGVTQSPTHLIKTRGQQVTLRCSSQSGHNTVSWYQQALGQGPQFIFQYYREEENGRGNFPPRFSGLQFPNYSSELNVNALELDDSALYLCASSLGSVSYEQYFGPGTRLTVT.

CDR3 loop: CASSLARAETQYF. The CDR3 DNA follows: TGTGCCAGCAGCTTAGCGCGGGCCGAGACCCAGTACTTC. This chain connects TRBV11-3 to TRBJ2-5; possible D gene TRBD2, 5 bases. This CDR3 region has 13 residues. The germline CDR1 and CDR2 sequences are SGHNT and YENEEA. Trimming removed 1 base at V and 5 bases at J, with 8 bases between.

This clone came up once. This chain connects TRBV10-1 to TRBJ2-2; D is unresolved. CDR3 size: 14 residues. V was trimmed by 5 bases and J by 1 base, leaving 8 bases between them. Germline V gene sequence: CDR1 WNHNN, CDR2 SYGVQD (reference sequence). The CDR3 protein is CASSFSGNTGELFF. CDR3 coding DNA: TGCGCCAGCAGTTTTTCGGGGAACACCGGGGAGCTGTTTTTT.

This clone was observed a single time. This chain links TRBV6-1 with TRBJ1-4; 9 positions match TRBD1. The CDR3 covers 15 residues. The J segment lost 5 bases and the V segment lost 11 bases, leaving 12 bases of the junction unmatched. The germline V gene has CDR1 MNHNS and CDR2 SASEGT. The CDR3 protein is CAGGLGTGWNEKLFF. CDR3 DNA sequence: TGTGCCGGGGGCCTCGGGACAGGGTGGAATGAAAAACTGTTTTTT.

The CDR3 nucleotides are TGTGCCAGCACTATAGCGGGGGAATTAGGAGATACGCAGTATTTT. It encodes CASTIAGELGDTQYF. The V gene is TRBV9, the J gene TRBJ2-3, with 9 bases lining up with TRBD2. Germline CDR1 reads SGDLS; CDR2 reads YYNGEE. The CDR3 covers 15 residues. V trimming: 6 bases; J trimming: 5 bases; junction bases outside the gene matches: 10.

The chain links TRBV6-1 to TRBJ1-4; 7 positions agree with TRBD1. V shed 2 bases and J 8 bases; nucleotides not matched to a gene: 11. The CDR3 runs 16 residues. Germline V gene lookup returns CDR1 MNHNS and CDR2 SASEGT. CDR3 region: CASSELTGESHEKLFF. DNA for the CDR3: TGTGCCAGCAGTGAACTTACAGGGGAGTCCCACGAAAAACTGTTTTTT.

The V and J genes are TRBV2 and TRBJ1-2; no clear D gene. Germline V gene lookup returns CDR1 SNHLY and CDR2 FYNNEI. The length of the CDR3 is 14 residues. Trimming took 6 bases from V and 2 from J, leaving 13 bases between them. The CDR3 sequence is CASSPGRENYGYTF. Here the CDR3 DNA reads TGTGCCAGCAGCCCCGGGAGGGAAAACTATGGCTACACCTTC.

The chain employs TRBV5-1 and TRBJ1-5; D is undetermined. The CDR3 is made up of 13 amino acids. CDR1 and CDR2 (germline): SGHRS, YFSETQ. Trimming left V 0 bases short and J 8 bases short, with 9 bases between. The DNA for the CDR3 is TGCGCCAGCAGCTTGGGGCAGTATGAGCCCCAGCATTTT. It translates to CASSLGQYEPQHF.

The V call is TRBV2, the J call TRBJ1-3; perhaps TRBD1 as D (6 bases). The V gene lost 6 bases and the J gene lost 3 bases, with 15 bases spanning the gap. CDR1 is SNHLY, CDR2 FYNNEI, per germline. This CDR3 is 15 amino acids long. The CDR3 loop reads CASRLRTVLGNTIYF. The CDR3, as DNA: TGTGCCAGCAGACTCCGGACAGTCCTTGGAAACACCATATATTTT.

The chain has TRBV29-1 and TRBJ1-1; the D gene is possibly TRBD1 (5 bases). The germline CDR1 and CDR2 sequences are SQVTM and ANQGSEA. This CDR3 is built from 14 residues. DNA for the CDR3: TGCAGTTTTTGGGCCCGCAGGGAGGACACTGAAGCTTTCTTT. It is translated as CSFWARREDTEAFF.

The chain uses TRBV30 and TRBJ2-1; TRBD2 agrees at 8 bases. V dropped 1 base and J dropped 1; count of bases not matched to a gene: 9. Germline V gene lookup returns CDR1 GTSNPN and CDR2 SVGIG (reference sequence). This CDR3 comprises 17 residues. CDR3 sequence: CAWSGNSGGQSYNEQFF. The DNA for the CDR3 is TGTGCCTGGAGTGGAAACTCGGGGGGGCAGTCCTACAATGAGCAGTTCTTC.

V is TRBV9 and J is TRBJ2-1, with 10 bases matching TRBD1. Looked up from germline, CDR1 is SGDLS and CDR2 is YYNGEE. The CDR3 length is 15 residues. The V gene end was trimmed by 3 bases and the J gene end by 9 bases; junction bases not matched to a gene: 9. CDR3 bases: TGTGCCAGCAGCGCGGGACAGGGGTTGGCCTTTGAGCAGTTCTTC. This codes for CASSAGQGLAFEQFF.